This TCR beta chain was captured by sequencing in a study of shared clonotypes between healthy human individuals. Findings and limits, study-wide: Sampling included only blood; tissue repertoires likely differ.

V was clipped by 9 bases and J by 4 bases; unmatched bases: 6. Germline-derived CDR1 and CDR2 are MNHEY and SMNVEV (reference sequence). The CDR3 is made up of 13 amino acids. Naive CD8 cells, CD45RO-negative and positively selected for CCR7, excluded terminally differentiated effector memory CD45RA+ cells. All donors were healthy HIV-negative adults lacking recent acute infections or vaccinations. The data were produced by immunoSEQ multiplex PCR, yet TCRdb's version contains in-frame clones alone and is incomplete. The sample lists about 2.1 million clones, about 94% occurring once. Regarding this clone: Antigen: not known.

The rearrangement uses TRBV27 and TRBJ2-4, with TRBD1 matching over 7 bases. This TCR was recovered from a man younger than 30 in good health. Some clones in this sample may be carry-over from other donors' samples. Input material: naive CD8+ T cells from PBMCs. DNA for the CDR3: TGTGCCAGAAATGGGGGACAGAAAAACATTCAGTACTTC. This codes for CARNGGQKNIQYF.